This entry lists 18 T cell receptor beta chains sequenced from one sample in a study of blood T cell repertoires in COVID-19. TCRdb's copy holds only in-frame clones and misses some; the assay was immunoSEQ multiplex PCR. This table has about 190,000 clones, about 77% appearing once. The sequencing sample was made of peripheral blood. The receptors here all came from an elderly woman with active or convalescent COVID-19.

The gene calls are TRBV6-2 or TRBV6-3 and TRBJ2-7; D perhaps matches TRBD2 (7 bases). CDR3 size: 20 residues. The germline gives CDR1 MNHEY, CDR2 SVGEGT. V lost 6 bases, J lost 3 bases, and 33 bases lay in between. The CDR3 loop reads CASSSVPKGGSTGTSYEQYF. CDR3 bases: TGTGCCAGCAGCTCCGTCCCGAAGGGGGGGTCTACAGGGACGAGCTACGAGCAGTACTTC.

The V call is TRBV28, the J call TRBJ2-3, with TRBD1 matching 10 bases. Per the germline V gene, CDR1 is MDHEN and CDR2 is SYDVKM. CDR3 length: 15 amino acids. The ends lost 6 bases at V and 3 bases at J; junction bases unmatched: 6. CDR3 DNA: TGTGCCAGCAGCCGTACGGGACAGGGGACAGATACGCAGTATTTT. Translation: CASSRTGQGTDTQYF.

This chain uses TRBV28 with TRBJ2-2; the match to TRBD1 covers 8 bases. V was clipped by 5 bases and J by 9 bases; unmatched bases: 11. The CDR3 covers 15 residues. Germline assignment: CDR1 MDHEN and CDR2 SYDVKM. The CDR3 DNA sequence: TGTGCCAGCAGTGTACAAAGACAGGGGATTAGGGAGCTGTTTTTT. Translating it yields CASSVQRQGIRELFF.

The genes are TRBV9 and TRBJ2-1; 10 nucleotides agree with TRBD1. This CDR3 is 18 amino acids long. Germline CDR1 SGDLS, CDR2 YYNGEE. The ends lost 3 bases at V and 6 bases at J; junction bases unmatched: 15. CDR3 in amino acids: CASSAATPGQGYINEQFF. CDR3 in DNA: TGTGCCAGCAGCGCCGCTACTCCGGGACAGGGGTACATCAATGAGCAGTTCTTC.

The rearrangement links TRBV19 to TRBJ2-6, with D hard to call. This CDR3 contains 15 residues. With 4 bases removed from V and 1 base from J, the gap between germline ends came to 8 bases. Per germline, CDR1 LNHDA and CDR2 SQIVND (reference sequence). The CDR3 DNA reads TGTGCCAGTAGTACACATAAATCTGGGGCCAACGTCCTGACTTTC. It translates to CASSTHKSGANVLTF.

The V call is TRBV28, the J call TRBJ2-7, with TRBD2 as a possible D gene (5 bases). CDR3 length: 15 residues. In germline, CDR1 is MDHEN, CDR2 SYDVKM. V dropped 2 bases and J dropped 3 bases, with 14 bases sitting between them. Here the CDR3 DNA reads TGTGCCAGCAGTTTACTAGCCAGGTCTTTCTACGAGCAGTACTTC. Its protein is CASSLLARSFYEQYF.

The J gene is TRBJ1-1, the V gene TRBV2, with 7 bases lining up with TRBD1. CDR3 length: 13 residues. V trimming: 7 bases; J trimming: 1 base; junction bases outside the gene matches: 3. CDR1 is SNHLY, CDR2 FYNNEI, per germline. The CDR3 protein is CASKGQPNTEAFF. The CDR3 nucleotides read TGTGCCAGCAAGGGACAGCCGAACACTGAAGCTTTCTTT.

The V and J genes are TRBV29-1 and TRBJ2-1, with D possibly matching TRBD2 (6 bases). CDR1 is SQVTM and CDR2 is ANQGSEA in the germline V gene. V lost 6 bases to trimming and J lost 2 bases, with 11 bases between them. This CDR3 is 13 amino acids long. CDR3 residues: CSVAGSPYNEQFF. CDR3 nucleotides: TGCAGCGTAGCGGGTTCCCCCTACAATGAGCAGTTCTTC.

The chain links TRBV10-3 to TRBJ1-6; D unresolved. The CDR3 spans 13 residues. CDR1 ENHRY and CDR2 SYGVKD come from the germline V gene. V dropped 5 bases and J dropped 8 bases, with 10 bases sitting between them. CDR3 sequence: CAISPTSDSPLHF. CDR3 DNA sequence: TGTGCCATCAGTCCGACTAGTGATTCACCCCTCCACTTT.

The rearrangement links TRBV6-5 to TRBJ2-3; possible D gene TRBD2, 6 bases. Germline values: CDR1 MNHEY, CDR2 SVGAGI. The CDR3 consists of 12 residues. V was shortened by 6 bases and J by 9 bases, with 13 bases between the two germline ends. The chain's CDR3 is CASRATSVTQYF. The DNA of the CDR3 is TGTGCCAGCAGAGCGACTAGTGTCACGCAGTATTTT.

This clone came up a few times. CDR3 in DNA: TGCGCCAGCAGCCAAGGGGGCTCGGGGAACACTGAAGCTTTCTTT. It yields the protein CASSQGGSGNTEAFF. The rearrangement links TRBV5-1 to TRBJ1-1; 7 bases are a match to TRBD1. Trimming removed 4 bases from V and 1 base from J; junction bases left unmatched: 7. CDR3 length: 15 amino acids. CDR1 and CDR2 from the germline V gene are SGHRS and YFSETQ.

The chain employs TRBV6-6 and TRBJ1-1; TRBD1 aligns across 8 bases. J lost 1 base, V lost 5 bases, and 18 bases had no gene match. This CDR3 spans 19 amino acids. Germline V gives CDR1 MNHNY, CDR2 SVGAGI (reference sequence). In DNA, the CDR3 is TGTGCCAGCAGTCGAACACTTGGGACAGGAGGGCGCAAGAACACTGAAGCTTTCTTT. Translated: CASSRTLGTGGRKNTEAFF.

The chain employs TRBV27 and TRBJ2-5, with 14 bases fitting TRBD2. The CDR3 is 18 residues long. J lost 1 base, V lost 3 bases, and 7 bases had no gene match. The germline gives CDR1 MNHEY, CDR2 SMNVEV (reference sequence). The CDR3 is CASSFSLTSGGAQETQYF. CDR3 in DNA: TGTGCCAGCAGTTTCTCGTTGACTAGCGGGGGGGCCCAAGAGACCCAGTACTTC.

The chain carries TRBV12-3 or TRBV12-4 and TRBJ1-2; no reliable D call. The CDR3 covers 11 residues. Trimming shortened V by 5 bases and J by 8 bases, and 9 bases separated the two germline ends. CDR3 in amino acids: CASSHSGGYTF. CDR3 nucleotide sequence: TGTGCCAGCAGTCACAGTGGCGGCTACACCTTC.

V and J are TRBV6-5 and TRBJ1-2; D unresolved. The germline V gene has CDR1 MNHEY and CDR2 SVGAGI. V gave up 2 bases and J gave up 8 bases, with 15 bases separating them. The CDR3 consists of 14 residues. The chain's CDR3 is CASSYEAGSRGYTF. CDR3 DNA sequence: TGTGCCAGCAGTTACGAGGCCGGTTCGAGGGGCTACACCTTC.

This clone was recorded a few times. The chain links TRBV2 to TRBJ1-6, with 9 bases matching TRBD1. The V and J ends lost 6 bases and 5 bases, in that order; junction bases with no gene match: 2. CDR3 size: 14 residues. Per the germline V gene, CDR1 is SNHLY and CDR2 is FYNNEI. The CDR3: CASRRQGDNSPLHF. CDR3 nucleotides: TGTGCCAGCAGGCGACAGGGGGATAATTCACCCCTCCACTTT.

J is TRBJ1-2 and V is TRBV6-2 or TRBV6-3; unclear D gene. Germline V gene data show CDR1 as MNHEY and CDR2 as SVGEGT. Deletions cut 2 bases from V and 8 bases from J, with 15 bases between. The CDR3 loop spans 14 amino acids. The CDR3: CASSYPAGGWGYTF. For the CDR3, the DNA is TGTGCCAGCAGTTACCCCGCGGGAGGTTGGGGCTACACCTTC.

The chain is built from TRBV5-1 and TRBJ1-3; D is perhaps TRBD1 (5 bases). Trimming removed 3 bases from V and 6 bases from J, with 19 bases in between. The germline CDR1 and CDR2 sequences are SGHRS and YFSETQ. The CDR3 contains 16 residues. The CDR3 sequence: CASSSIGGGPLNTIYF. Written as DNA, the CDR3 is TGCGCCAGCAGCTCGATCGGCGGGGGACCCCTAAACACCATATATTTT.